The T cell receptor (beta chain) under discussion was sequenced for a study of stem cell transplantation in POMP-related autoinflammatory disease. The protocol was immunoSEQ multiplex PCR, while the TCRdb copy is restricted to in-frame clones and leaves out a portion. This sample has 20,000 to 30,000 clones, with around 86% found just once. The CDR3 extends over 17 amino acids. Per germline, CDR1 SGHRS and CDR2 YFSETQ. The V gene end was trimmed by 4 bases and the J gene end by 4 bases; junction bases not matched to a gene: 12. The rearrangement links TRBV5-1 to TRBJ2-3; 10 bases are shared with TRBD2. The sample in question was CD4+ T cells from PBMCs, obtained before stem cell transplantation. The clonotype was recovered from a human donor with POMP-related autoinflammation and immune dysregulation (PRAID). The CDR3: CASSPGRTSGNSDTQYF. The DNA of the CDR3 is TGCGCCAGCAGCCCAGGGAGAACTAGCGGGAATTCAGATACGCAGTATTTT.